This T cell receptor beta chain was identified during a study of glioma-infiltrating T cells. This clonotype showed up many times. Amplification of TCR alpha and beta CDR3 regions from RNA used iRepertoire nested multiplex PCR. Input was about 95-400 ng of tissue mRNA or PBMC total RNA. Each CDR3 protein is one row after TCRdb ran MiXCR on the multiplex PCR reads. The sample holds over 70,000 distinct CDR3 sequences, 20% to 25% seen once. Sequenced input: glioma tissue, nonneoplastic brain tissue, or PBMCs (not recorded which). The sequence was collected from a human donor with low-grade glioma or glioblastoma, undergoing nonglioma brain surgery, or in good health (not recorded which).

In DNA, the CDR3 is TGTGCCAGCAGGGTGACAGGCGGGAATGAAAAACTGTTTTTT. Encoded protein: CASRVTGGNEKLFF. The chain carries TRBV2 and TRBJ1-4; TRBD1 is a possible D gene (6 bases). Germline CDR1 SNHLY, CDR2 FYNNEI. This CDR3 has 14 residues. Trimming took 6 bases from V and 5 from J, leaving 13 bases between them. Full variable domain (remainder filled in from reference TRBV2 and TRBJ1-4): EPEVTQTPSHQVTQMGQEVILRCVPISNHLYFYWYRQILGQKVEFLVSFYNNEISEKSEIFDDQFSVERPDGSNFTLKIRSTKLEDSAMYFCASRVTGGNEKLFFGSGTQLSVL.